One and the same sample provided the 14 T cell receptor beta chains below, sequenced in a study of T-cell memory formation after mild COVID-19. TCRdb re-called the 5' RACE reads with MiXCR, one entry per CDR3 protein. In the table there are 210,000 or so distinct CDR3 sequences, around 20% of which are singletons. The specimen sequenced was PBMCs or a T cell subset sorted from them (not recorded which). The receptor source for this set is an adult woman who had mild COVID-19 (a few samples of this study predate the infection). Cell type and time point are not known.

This clonotype appeared a few times. This chain links TRBV19 with TRBJ1-5; a weak D match, TRBD1 (5 bases). The ends were cut back, 11 bases at V and 4 bases at J, with 9 bases in the middle. In germline, CDR1 is LNHDA, CDR2 SQIVND (reference sequence). This CDR3 has 11 amino acids. For the CDR3, the DNA is TGTGCCGGGGGGTGGAATCAGCCCCAGCATTTT. Translating it yields CAGGWNQPQHF.

In its sample, this clonotype was seen a few times. This rearrangement joins TRBV4-1 to TRBJ1-2, with D possibly being TRBD1 (5 bases). The CDR3 covers 17 residues. Germline lookup yields CDR1 MGHRA and CDR2 YSYEKL. Trimming removed 1 base at V and 2 bases at J, with 17 bases between. Written as DNA, the CDR3 is TGCGCCAGCAGCCAAGCCCTTTCACAGGAGACAAACTATGGCTACACCTTC. Its translation: CASSQALSQETNYGYTF.

This clonotype was found a few times. The J gene is TRBJ1-2, the V gene TRBV27, with D maybe TRBD1 (5 bases). Between the trimmed V and J ends, which lost 5 bases and 6 bases, there was a span of 19 bases. This CDR3 has 15 residues. CDR1 is MNHEY and CDR2 is SMNVEV in the germline V gene (reference sequence). For the CDR3, the DNA is TGTGCCAGCAGTCCCGTGGTTTCTAGGGGTAATGGCTACACCTTC. Encoded protein: CASSPVVSRGNGYTF.

This clonotype was counted between two and nine times. J is TRBJ2-5 and V is TRBV7-9; 9 bases align to TRBD1. Trimming cost V 1 base and J 4 bases; bases outside gene matches: 4. The CDR3 runs to 15 residues. CDR1 is SEHNR, CDR2 FQNEAQ, per germline (reference sequence). The CDR3 sequence is CASSLGTTGGETQYF. The CDR3 nucleotides are TGTGCCAGCAGCTTAGGGACGACAGGGGGAGAGACCCAGTACTTC. Full variable domain (missing parts from reference TRBV7-9 and TRBJ2-5): DTGVSQNPRHKITKRGQNVTFRCDPISEHNRLYWYRQTLGQGPEFLTYFQNEAQLEKSRLLSDRFSAERPKGSFSTLEIQRTEQGDSAMYLCASSLGTTGGETQYFGPGTRLLVL.

This clonotype has a handful of counts. The chain combines TRBV6-2 or TRBV6-3 with TRBJ2-1; 10 nucleotides line up with TRBD2. Germline V gene sequence: CDR1 MNHEY, CDR2 SVGEGT. The CDR3 runs 15 residues. With V trimmed by 6 bases and J by 4 bases, 6 bases remained unmatched. CDR3 region: CASRASGGAYNEQFF. The DNA for the CDR3 is TGTGCCAGCAGGGCGAGCGGGGGGGCATACAATGAGCAGTTCTTC.

The chain joins TRBV29-1 to TRBJ1-1; D not certain. Trimming removed 3 bases at V and 6 bases at J, with 8 bases between. The CDR3 runs 11 residues. CDR1 and CDR2 (germline): SQVTM, ANQGSEA. In nucleotides, the CDR3 is TGCAGCGTTGATGAACGGGCTGAAGCTTTCTTT. This codes for CSVDERAEAFF.

This clonotype was detected ten times or more. The chain links TRBV5-1 to TRBJ2-1; D remains ambiguous. The CDR3 has 11 amino acids. The germline V gene has CDR1 SGHRS and CDR2 YFSETQ. The V and J ends lost 2 bases and 6 bases respectively, with 3 bases between them. CDR3 coding DNA: TGCGCCAGCAGCTTTGGCAATGAGCAGTTCTTC. It translates to CASSFGNEQFF.

In its sample, this clonotype was seen a few times. The chain uses TRBV4-2 and TRBJ2-5; 10 positions agree with TRBD2. The germline V gene encodes CDR1 LGHNA and CDR2 YNFKEQ. The CDR3 extends over 16 amino acids. The V and J ends lost 1 base and 5 bases, in that order; junction bases with no gene match: 7. The CDR3 loop reads CASSQGPAGGWETQYF. In DNA, the CDR3 is TGTGCCAGCAGCCAAGGGCCAGCGGGGGGGTGGGAGACCCAGTACTTC.

The chain joins TRBV27 to TRBJ1-1; no clear D. The V gene lost 2 bases and the J gene lost 4 bases, with 11 bases spanning the gap. The CDR3 runs 14 residues. The germline V gene has CDR1 MNHEY and CDR2 SMNVEV (reference sequence). In DNA form, the CDR3 reads TGTGCCAGCAGTTTAGGGAACTGGGGCACTGAAGCTTTCTTT. Translation: CASSLGNWGTEAFF.

The sample holds many counts of this clonotype. The chain recombines TRBV29-1 with TRBJ2-1, with no clear D. Trimming removed 4 bases at V and 2 bases at J, with 9 bases between. The CDR3 length is 13 residues. Germline-derived CDR1 and CDR2 are SQVTM and ANQGSEA. The CDR3 region has the DNA TGCAGCGTTGTCCAGCCCCCCTACAATGAGCAGTTCTTC. Protein product: CSVVQPPYNEQFF.

V gene TRBV9 combines with J gene TRBJ2-2, with D maybe TRBD1 (5 bases). Germline V gives CDR1 SGDLS, CDR2 YYNGEE. The CDR3 covers 16 residues. V lost 4 bases and J lost 4, with 17 bases in between. CDR3 in amino acids: CASSPQWGYLTGELFF. Here the CDR3 DNA reads TGTGCCAGCAGCCCCCAGTGGGGCTATCTCACCGGGGAGCTGTTTTTT.

The chain couples TRBV7-2 to TRBJ2-2, with D hard to call. V was clipped by 1 base and J by 7 bases, with 16 bases between them. The CDR3 is 16 residues long. The V gene's germline CDR1 is SGHTA and CDR2 FQGNSA. The DNA of the CDR3 is TGTGCCAGCAGCTTAGAGAGACAAAGAATGAACGGGGAGCTGTTTTTT. It yields the protein CASSLERQRMNGELFF. The whole variable domain, filled in from reference TRBV7-2 and TRBJ2-2, reads GAGVSQSPSNKVTEKGKDVELRCDPISGHTALYWYRQSLGQGLEFLIYFQGNSAPDKSGLPSDRFSAERTGGSVSTLTIQRTQQEDSAVYLCASSLERQRMNGELFFGEGSRLTVL.

There are a few counts of this clonotype. The V and J genes are TRBV12-3 or TRBV12-4 and TRBJ2-1, with a weak D call TRBD1 (6 bases). With 6 bases removed from V and 14 bases from J, the gap between germline ends came to 14 bases. This CDR3 has 11 amino acids. CDR3 nucleotide sequence: TGTGCCAGCAGCAAACAGGGAGAGGAGTTCTTC. Its translation: CASSKQGEEFF.

This chain joins TRBV9 and TRBJ2-3; D is possibly TRBD2 (5 bases). Trimming cost V 0 bases and J 4 bases, with 12 bases left between them. CDR3 length equals 15 residues. Looked up from germline, CDR1 is SGDLS and CDR2 is YYNGEE. The CDR3 sequence: CASSVGVGIADTQYF. Written as DNA, the CDR3 is TGTGCCAGCAGCGTAGGGGTCGGGATCGCAGATACGCAGTATTTT.